A single sample gave rise to the 17 T cell receptor beta chains below, sequenced in a study of cytomegalovirus exposure and HLA in healthy donors. The PCR made use of 60 Vbeta and 13 Jbeta primers. Clones were sequenced by immunoSEQ multiplex PCR, and TCRdb holds only the in-frame ones, with some missing. The profile covers some 99,000 clones, with roughly three quarters appearing a single time and roughly 2% taken by the ten largest. Sequencing was performed on PBMCs. The receptors were gathered from a man aged 35 to 55 in good health and CMV-seronegative.

This clone was recorded a few times. V usage is TRBV2 and J usage is TRBJ2-6; D not resolved. The V and J ends lost 5 bases and 0 bases respectively, with 5 bases between them. The CDR3 has 14 residues. Germline V gives CDR1 SNHLY, CDR2 FYNNEI. The CDR3 here is CASSSSSGANVLTF. The CDR3 DNA reads TGTGCCAGCAGTAGCTCCTCTGGGGCCAACGTCCTGACTTTC.

The chain uses TRBV6-5 and TRBJ2-2; D perhaps matches TRBD2 (5 bases). The germline CDR1 and CDR2 sequences are MNHEY and SVGAGI. This CDR3 region has 15 residues. Trimming took 2 bases from V and 5 from J, leaving 12 bases between them. CDR3 loop: CASSYAASSTGELFF. CDR3 coding DNA: TGTGCCAGCAGTTACGCTGCTAGCAGTACCGGGGAGCTGTTTTTT.

J is TRBJ1-6 and V is TRBV28; 10 bases map to TRBD1. Germline CDR1 MDHEN, CDR2 SYDVKM. The CDR3 totals 12 residues. The J segment lost 14 bases and the V segment lost 7 bases, leaving 5 bases of the junction unmatched. DNA of the CDR3: TGTGCCAGCATGACAGGGGGCCTGGCCCTCCACTTT. Translating it yields CASMTGGLALHF.

The chain joins TRBV18 to TRBJ2-7, with a weak D call TRBD1 (6 bases). Trimming shortened V by 1 base and J by 2 bases, and 6 bases separated the two germline ends. Germline CDR1 and CDR2: KGHSH and LQKENI. The CDR3 runs 13 residues. In nucleotides, the CDR3 is TGTGCCAGCTCACCACAGGGGGCCTACGAGCAGTACTTC. It is translated as CASSPQGAYEQYF.

The CDR3 DNA reads as TGTGCCGGCCGAATGGATGGCTACACCTTC. It codes for CAGRMDGYTF. V gene TRBV7-9 combines with J gene TRBJ1-2; D is unclear. CDR3 length equals 10 residues. CDR1 and CDR2 from the germline V gene are SEHNR and FQNEAQ (reference sequence). The germline V and J ends were trimmed by 11 bases and 6 bases, with 10 bases remaining between them.

This chain connects TRBV27 to TRBJ2-1, with 10 bases lining up with TRBD1. The CDR3 length is 15 residues. Losses at the gene ends were 7 bases for V and 7 bases for J; bases not matched to a gene: 10. The germline gives CDR1 MNHEY, CDR2 SMNVEV (reference sequence). CDR3 coding DNA: TGTGCCAGCATCGGGCCGGGACAGGGGAGGAATGAGCAGTTCTTC. Amino acid sequence: CASIGPGQGRNEQFF.

The genes are TRBV29-1 and TRBJ2-1, with 9 bases aligning to TRBD2. This CDR3 is 14 amino acids long. Germline assignment: CDR1 SQVTM and CDR2 ANQGSEA. Unmatched junction bases numbered 8, after V lost 5 bases and J lost 6 bases. This CDR3 is CSVRRAGGPNEQFF. CDR3 DNA: TGCAGCGTTCGCCGAGCGGGGGGACCCAATGAGCAGTTCTTC.

In the case of this clone: Relative to the germline gene, one junction end is altered; a read error may explain this. V gene TRBV7-9 combines with J gene TRBJ1-5; TRBD1 matches at 7 bases. Germline lookup yields CDR1 SEHNR and CDR2 FQNEAQ (reference sequence). This CDR3 spans 17 amino acids. The CDR3 is CSSSSTSTGTVNQPQHF. The CDR3 DNA follows: TGTTCCAGCAGCTCAACAAGCACTGGGACAGTCAATCAGCCCCAGCATTTT. The entire variable domain, with the rest obtained from reference TRBV7-9 and TRBJ1-5, is as follows: DTGVSQNPRHKITKRGQNVTFRCDPISEHNRLYWYRQTLGQGPEFLTYFQNEAQLEKSRLLSDRFSAERPKGSFSTLEIQRTEQGDSAMYLCSSSSTSTGTVNQPQHFGDGTRLSIL.

The chain uses TRBV7-3 and TRBJ2-7; D not certain. The CDR3 totals 14 residues. V lost 2 bases and J 6 bases, leaving 14 bases between the germline ends. Germline V CDR1 and CDR2: SGHTA, FQGTGA. The CDR3 coding sequence is TGTGCCAGCAGCTTACGTCAGGATCTCTCCGAGCAGTACTTC. As protein: CASSLRQDLSEQYF.

The chain has TRBV2 and TRBJ2-3, with TRBD2 matching over 7 bases. The CDR3 length is 15 residues. The germline gives CDR1 SNHLY, CDR2 FYNNEI. V was clipped by 7 bases and J by 3 bases; unmatched bases: 10. CDR3 sequence (DNA): TGTGCCAGCAATCGTCTGACTAGCCAGACAGATACGCAGTATTTT. It encodes CASNRLTSQTDTQYF.

The chain uses TRBV7-2 and TRBJ2-7; 16 nucleotides align to TRBD2. In germline, CDR1 is SGHTA, CDR2 FQGNSA. The CDR3 loop spans 18 amino acids. Trimming removed 4 bases from V and 4 bases from J; junction bases left unmatched: 10. CDR3 loop: CASSSAGLAGGNPYEQYF. The CDR3 bases are TGTGCCAGCAGCTCCGCGGGACTAGCGGGGGGGAATCCATACGAGCAGTACTTC.

The chain has TRBV2 and TRBJ2-2, with 7 bases matching TRBD2. V was clipped by 4 bases and J by 0 bases; unmatched bases: 5. Germline V lookup: CDR1 SNHLY, CDR2 FYNNEI. The CDR3 is 16 amino acids. In nucleotides, the CDR3 is TGTGCCAGCAGTGTGGCTAGCGGCGCGAACACCGGGGAGCTGTTTTTT. Protein sequence: CASSVASGANTGELFF.

This clone was seen a handful of times. V is TRBV7-9 and J is TRBJ2-3, with D hard to call. Germline CDR1 SEHNR, CDR2 FQNEAQ (reference sequence). This CDR3 has 13 residues. V was shortened by 5 bases and J by 4 bases, with 10 bases between the two germline ends. The CDR3 DNA reads as TGTGCCAGCAGCCCGACTTCCGCAGATACGCAGTATTTT. Translating gives CASSPTSADTQYF.

The chain couples TRBV15 to TRBJ2-6; 8 positions agree with TRBD1. V was clipped by 5 bases and J by 2 bases; unmatched bases: 5. The germline V gene encodes CDR1 LNHNV and CDR2 YYDKDF (reference sequence). This CDR3 contains 16 residues. CDR3 sequence: CATSPWTGTGANVLTF. CDR3 nucleotides: TGTGCCACCAGCCCCTGGACAGGGACTGGGGCCAACGTCCTGACTTTC. Supplemented by reference TRBV15 and TRBJ2-6, the full variable domain reads DAMVIQNPRYQVTQFGKPVTLSCSQTLNHNVMYWYQQKSSQAPKLLFHYYDKDFNNEADTPDNFQSRRPNTSFCFLDIRSPGLGDTAMYLCATSPWTGTGANVLTFGAGSRLTVL.

The chain uses TRBV7-2 and TRBJ1-2; possible D gene TRBD1, 6 bases. This CDR3 is built from 15 residues. The germline V and J ends were trimmed by 5 bases and 5 bases, with 18 bases remaining between them. In germline, CDR1 is SGHTA, CDR2 FQGNSA. The DNA for the CDR3 is TGTGCCAGCAGCGTAGGGACATCCACCTTATATGGCTACACCTTC. It codes for CASSVGTSTLYGYTF.

This clone was seen only a few times. J is TRBJ1-5 and V is TRBV10-3; the match to TRBD1 covers 7 bases. Germline lookup yields CDR1 ENHRY and CDR2 SYGVKD. The CDR3 runs 13 residues. Germline trimming cut 5 bases from V and 4 bases from J; bases unmatched to any gene: 2. Here the CDR3 DNA reads TGTGCCATCAGTCGGACAGGTAATCAGCCCCAGCATTTT. Protein product: CAISRTGNQPQHF.

The genes are TRBV15 and TRBJ2-2, with a tentative D call TRBD2 (6 bases). CDR3 size: 17 residues. Per the germline V gene, CDR1 is LNHNV and CDR2 is YYDKDF (reference sequence). V dropped 0 bases and J dropped 0 bases, with 11 bases sitting between them. The CDR3: CATSRDLERANTGELFF. In nucleotides, the CDR3 is TGTGCCACCAGCAGAGATTTAGAGCGGGCGAACACCGGGGAGCTGTTTTTT. Together with reference TRBV15 and TRBJ2-2, the CDR3 gives the full variable domain: DAMVIQNPRYQVTQFGKPVTLSCSQTLNHNVMYWYQQKSSQAPKLLFHYYDKDFNNEADTPDNFQSRRPNTSFCFLDIRSPGLGDTAMYLCATSRDLERANTGELFFGEGSRLTVL.